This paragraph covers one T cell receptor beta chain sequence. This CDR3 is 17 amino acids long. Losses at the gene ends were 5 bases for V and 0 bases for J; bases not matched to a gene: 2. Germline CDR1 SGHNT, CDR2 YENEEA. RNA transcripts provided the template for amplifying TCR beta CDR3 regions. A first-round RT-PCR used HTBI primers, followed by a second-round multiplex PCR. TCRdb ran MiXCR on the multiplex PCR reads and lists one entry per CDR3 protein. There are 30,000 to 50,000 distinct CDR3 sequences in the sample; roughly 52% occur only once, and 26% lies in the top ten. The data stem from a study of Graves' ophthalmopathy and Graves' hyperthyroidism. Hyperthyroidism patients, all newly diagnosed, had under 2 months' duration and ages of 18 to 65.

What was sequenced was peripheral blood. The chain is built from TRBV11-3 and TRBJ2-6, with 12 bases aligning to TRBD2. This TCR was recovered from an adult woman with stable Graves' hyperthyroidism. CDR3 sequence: CASSGTSGSSGANVLTF. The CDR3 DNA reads TGTGCCAGCAGCGGGACTAGCGGGTCCTCTGGGGCCAACGTCCTGACTTTC. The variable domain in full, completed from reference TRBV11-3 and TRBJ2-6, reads EAGVVQSPRYKIIEKKQPVAFWCNPISGHNTLYWYLQNLGQGPELLIRYENEEAVDDSQLPKDRFSAERLKGVDSTLKIQPAELGDSAVYLCASSGTSGSSGANVLTFGAGSRLTVL.